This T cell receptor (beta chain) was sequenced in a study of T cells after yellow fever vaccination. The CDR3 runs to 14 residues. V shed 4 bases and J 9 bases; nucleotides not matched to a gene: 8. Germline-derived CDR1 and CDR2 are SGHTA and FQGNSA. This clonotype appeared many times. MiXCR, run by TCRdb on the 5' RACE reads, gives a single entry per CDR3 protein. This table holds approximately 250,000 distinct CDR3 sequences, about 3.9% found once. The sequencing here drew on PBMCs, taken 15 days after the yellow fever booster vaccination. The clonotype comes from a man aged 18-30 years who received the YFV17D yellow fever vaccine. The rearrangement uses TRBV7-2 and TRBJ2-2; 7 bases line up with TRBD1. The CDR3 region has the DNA TGTGCCAGCAGCTCGGGACAGCCCCCCCGGGAGCTGTTTTTT. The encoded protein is CASSSGQPPRELFF.